This T cell receptor beta chain was profiled in a study of T cells after posttransplantation cyclophosphamide. Study-wide results and limits: Later post-transplant blood repertoires were often dominated by donor CD8+ memory clones. Tissue-infiltrating T cells from skin or gut overlapped little with blood T cells.

Remarks on this clone: As yet, its antigen is unknown.

Using immunoSEQ multiplex PCR, the repertoire was profiled, and TCRdb retains in-frame clones only, with some absent. Here the sample spans roughly 25,000 clones, roughly 86% being singletons. V shed 4 bases and J 5 bases; nucleotides not matched to a gene: 14. Germline values: CDR1 SEHNR, CDR2 FQNEAQ (reference sequence). This CDR3 region has 17 residues. The source material was PBMCs. J is TRBJ2-7 and V is TRBV7-9, with 10 bases matching TRBD2. The sequence derives from a woman aged 55 to 70 with a blood cancer, CMV-positive, and with a related stem cell donor. The DNA of the CDR3 is TGTGCCAGCAGCTCCGCCAAGTGGGTAGCGGGAGGCCACGAGCAGTACTTC. Protein: CASSSAKWVAGGHEQYF.